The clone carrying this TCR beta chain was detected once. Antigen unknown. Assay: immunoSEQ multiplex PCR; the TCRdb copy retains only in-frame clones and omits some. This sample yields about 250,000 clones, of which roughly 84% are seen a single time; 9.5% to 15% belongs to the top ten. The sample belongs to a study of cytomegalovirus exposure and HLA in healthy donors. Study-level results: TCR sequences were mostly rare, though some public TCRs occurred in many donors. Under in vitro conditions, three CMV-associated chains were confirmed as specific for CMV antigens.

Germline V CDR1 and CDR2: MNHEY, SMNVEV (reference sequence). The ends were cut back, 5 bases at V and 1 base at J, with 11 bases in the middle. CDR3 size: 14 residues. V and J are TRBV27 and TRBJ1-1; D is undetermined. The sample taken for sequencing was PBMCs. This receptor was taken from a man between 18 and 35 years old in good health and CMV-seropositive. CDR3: CASSTVGGNTEAFF. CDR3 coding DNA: TGTGCCAGCAGTACCGTGGGAGGGAACACTGAAGCTTTCTTT.